The 2 T cell receptor beta chains reported below all come from one sample, sequenced in a study of PD-1 blockade in classical Hodgkin lymphoma. The assay was immunoSEQ multiplex PCR, and TCRdb's table has in-frame clones only and misses some. The repertoire has about 97,000 clones, over 70% of them found once; the top ten carry about 12%. Brentuximab vedotin exposure varied among the patients, all of whom had relapsed after autologous stem cell transplantation. The sample consisted of peripheral blood mononuclear cells (PBMCs), taken at baseline. Receptors originate from a human donor with classical Hodgkin lymphoma.

The rearrangement uses TRBV14 and TRBJ1-4, with a tentative D call TRBD1 (5 bases). Trimming removed 4 bases at V and 6 bases at J, with 15 bases between. Germline CDR1 is SGHDN and CDR2 is FVKESK. CDR3 length: 15 residues. CDR3 loop: CASSPREGLYEKLFF. As DNA, the CDR3 is TGTGCCAGCAGCCCCCGGGAGGGGCTATATGAAAAACTGTTTTTT.

The chain is built from TRBV7-9 and TRBJ2-7; D uncertain. V was cut by 1 base and J by 0 bases, with 19 bases left in between. Germline assignment: CDR1 SEHNR and CDR2 FQNEAQ (reference sequence). The CDR3 length is 18 residues. The CDR3, as DNA: TGTGCCAGCAGCTTAGAGGCGTTCGGGTTGGGAAGCTCCTACGAGCAGTACTTC. Residues: CASSLEAFGLGSSYEQYF.